The T cell receptor (beta chain) under discussion was sequenced for a study of beta chain features in type 1 diabetes. This CDR3 has 14 amino acids. The junction had 1 base not matched to a gene; V was cut back by 6 bases and J by 2 bases. The germline CDR1 and CDR2 sequences are LNHNV and YYDKDF (reference sequence). Isolated RNA was reverse transcribed in full, so expressed TCRB transcripts were sequenced. TCRdb's table, derived via immunoSEQ multiplex PCR, lists solely in-frame clones and lacks some. The sample lists about 450,000 clones; 10% to 12% were seen once. For this clone: Its antigen remains unidentified.

CD4+ naive, central memory, regulatory and stem cell-like memory subsets were isolated by sorting on CD45RO/CCR7/CD25/CD127/CD95/CD27. Study-level points and caveats: A pattern of fewer insertions and more deletions at VDJ junctions was seen in type 1 diabetes patients. Sequencing from cDNA could over-represent high-TCR-expressing cells.

The origin of this receptor is a woman between 18 and 29 years old in good health. The gene calls are TRBV15 and TRBJ2-6; TRBD1 matches 7 bases. The sequenced material came from naive CD4+ T cells from blood. CDR3: CATSDRAGANVLTF. The DNA of the CDR3 is TGTGCCACCAGTGACAGGGCTGGGGCCAACGTCCTGACTTTC.